This T cell receptor (beta chain) was sequenced during a study of cytomegalovirus exposure and HLA in healthy donors. Notes on the study in general: Common viral pathogens (according to a later analysis) appeared linked to several of the most significant clusters. Available immune exposure information covered CMV serostatus only. Reports described diagnosis of cytomegalovirus status by the classifier as highly specific and sensitive. Sequence variants that were highly shared formed a cluster that was likely a sequencing artifact.

With 60 Vbeta and 13 Jbeta primers, the PCR was carried out. Repertoires were generated with immunoSEQ multiplex PCR, while TCRdb's copy carries only in-frame clones and drops some. In the table there are about 140,000 clones, roughly 9.6% of which are singletons. The CDR3 is 13 amino acids. The V gene lost 5 bases and the J gene lost 3 bases, with 7 bases spanning the gap. Germline CDR1 reads SGHAT; CDR2 reads FQNNGV. This clone was recorded a few times. Its antigen is unidentified. The TCR originated in a woman in her thirties or forties in good health and CMV-seropositive. The V gene is TRBV11-2, the J gene TRBJ1-4; D is undetermined. Sequencing was done on a sample of PBMCs. CDR3 sequence (DNA): TGTGCCAGCAGCCGGGTTTCTAATGAAAAACTGTTTTTT. Translating it yields CASSRVSNEKLFF.